The clone carrying this TCR beta chain has a count of ten or more. The entry originates in a study of neurological immune-mediated disorders. The cDNA was produced through 5'RACE with 10-nucleotide random UMIs. MiXCR, applied by TCRdb to the 5' RACE reads, yields one record per CDR3 protein. The data contain 55,000 to 70,000 distinct CDR3 sequences, around 11% of them singletons. The V end lost 4 bases, the J end lost 2 bases, and 14 bases lay between the germline ends. The length of the CDR3 is 15 residues. CDR1 is SGHRS, CDR2 YFSETQ, per germline. Time point meaning: longitudinal time-point 1 (baseline).

This chain uses TRBV5-1 with TRBJ2-3; TRBD1 might be the D (5 bases). The origin of this receptor is a male donor with HTLV-1-associated myelopathy (HAM/TSP). Sequenced material: PBMCs. CDR3 in DNA: TGCGCCAGCAGCACGAGGACACCTACCACAGATACGCAGTATTTT. Its protein is CASSTRTPTTDTQYF.